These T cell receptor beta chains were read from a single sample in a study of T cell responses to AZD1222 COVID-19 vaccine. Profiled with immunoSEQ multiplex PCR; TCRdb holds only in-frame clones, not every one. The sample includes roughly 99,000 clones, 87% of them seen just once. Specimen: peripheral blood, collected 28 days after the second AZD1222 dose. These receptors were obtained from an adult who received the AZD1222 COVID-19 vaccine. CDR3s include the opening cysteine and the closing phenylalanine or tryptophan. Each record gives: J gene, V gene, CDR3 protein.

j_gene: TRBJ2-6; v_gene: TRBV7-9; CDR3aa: CASSKGPDVSSGANVLTF
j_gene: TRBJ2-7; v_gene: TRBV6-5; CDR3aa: CASREGAGVYGQYF
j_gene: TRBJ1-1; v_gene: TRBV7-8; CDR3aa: CASSPGPGVEAFF
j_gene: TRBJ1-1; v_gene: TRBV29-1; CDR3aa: CSVARGMNTEAFF
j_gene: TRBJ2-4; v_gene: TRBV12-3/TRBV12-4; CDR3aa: CASKLGVTNIQYF
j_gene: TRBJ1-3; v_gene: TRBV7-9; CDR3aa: CASSASGTGNTIYF
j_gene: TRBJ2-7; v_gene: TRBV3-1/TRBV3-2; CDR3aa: CASSQAGTTYEQYF
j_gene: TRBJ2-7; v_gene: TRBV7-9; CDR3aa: CASSRTGLAYEQYF
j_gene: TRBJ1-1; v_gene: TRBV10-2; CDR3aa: CASIMNTEAFF
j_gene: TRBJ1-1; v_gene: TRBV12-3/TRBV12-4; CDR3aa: CASSLTRSEAFF
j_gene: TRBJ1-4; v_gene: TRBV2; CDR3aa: CASSLDRGYNEKLFF
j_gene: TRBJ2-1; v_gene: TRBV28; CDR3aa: CASSDSLSYNEQFF
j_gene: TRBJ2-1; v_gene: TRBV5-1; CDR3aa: CASSLDDRGRDEQFF
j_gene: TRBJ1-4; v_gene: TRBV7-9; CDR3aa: CASSSGQAYEKLFF
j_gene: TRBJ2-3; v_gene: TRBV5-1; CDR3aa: CASSLAVVADTQYF